This T cell receptor beta chain was captured by sequencing in a study of cytomegalovirus exposure and HLA in healthy donors. The study ran its PCR with 60 Vbeta and 13 Jbeta primers. Original analysis: Later, an analysis found around 77 million unique TCR beta chains, and about 9.9 million of these were shared. Some clones are missing from TCRdb's copy, which holds only in-frame ones; the method was immunoSEQ multiplex PCR. D and trimming come from the DNA, and the V and J calls and clone size come from that table. The sample records some 130,000 clones, around three quarters being singletons. Study results and limitations: One variant, a missense change in DCLRE1C, was linked in a later analysis to TCR beta V- and J-gene trimming.

A word on this clone: The antigen is undetermined.

From germline, CDR1 is MGHRA and CDR2 YSYEKL. This CDR3 spans 15 amino acids. V was clipped by 4 bases and J by 0 bases, with 10 bases between them. V gene TRBV4-1 combines with J gene TRBJ2-4; TRBD1 might be the D (6 bases). This sequence was found in a male donor in good health and CMV-seropositive. The sample taken for sequencing was PBMCs. CDR3 region: CASSRLRGAKNIQYF. CDR3 bases: TGCGCCAGCAGCCGGCTCAGGGGAGCCAAAAACATTCAGTACTTC.